This TCR beta chain emerged from a study of identical twins. General study findings and limits: Insertion counts were lower in abundant cord blood beta clonotypes, a trend that memory repertoires did not show.

This clonotype was detected only a few times. Its antigen remains unknown. This CDR3 is 14 amino acids long. Germline V gene data show CDR1 as SGHRS and CDR2 as YFSETQ. J was trimmed by 6 bases and V by 3 bases; bases with no gene match: 4. A universal primer site was added by template switching, and unique molecular identifiers were carried by the cDNA. Each CDR3 protein is one row after TCRdb ran MiXCR on the 5' RACE reads. The sample consists of 450,000 to 650,000 distinct CDR3 sequences, roughly 9.5% of them appearing once. This same sample was also taken into another study, of yellow fever vaccine responses in identical twins.

What was sequenced was PBMCs. The V call is TRBV5-1, the J call TRBJ2-2, with 8 positions matching TRBD2. The clonotype was recovered from a woman under 30 in good health. This CDR3 reads CASSSGLASGELFF. CDR3 coding DNA: TGCGCCAGCAGCTCCGGACTAGCTTCCGGGGAGCTGTTTTTT.